This T cell receptor (beta chain) originates from a study of T cell responses to AZD1222 COVID-19 vaccine. Study-level points and caveats: Reports say nearly half of spike-specific TCRs go after unmutated variant regions.

The germline CDR1 and CDR2 sequences are MGHRA and YSYEKL. V lost 1 base and J lost 4; bases outside the gene matches: 2. The CDR3 contains 16 residues. Some clones are missing from TCRdb's copy, which holds only in-frame ones; the method was immunoSEQ multiplex PCR. Among more than 95,000 clones, roughly 87% were seen once, and the ten largest hold about 4.1%. On this clone: Its specificity is unknown.

This material consisted of peripheral blood, taken on day 0 of MenACWY control vaccination. The receptor was derived from an adult in good health. J is TRBJ2-3 and V is TRBV4-1; TRBD2 matches 13 bases. Written as DNA, the CDR3 is TGCGCCAGCAGCCAAGGACTAGCGGGGGGCGCAGATACGCAGTATTTT. Protein: CASSQGLAGGADTQYF.